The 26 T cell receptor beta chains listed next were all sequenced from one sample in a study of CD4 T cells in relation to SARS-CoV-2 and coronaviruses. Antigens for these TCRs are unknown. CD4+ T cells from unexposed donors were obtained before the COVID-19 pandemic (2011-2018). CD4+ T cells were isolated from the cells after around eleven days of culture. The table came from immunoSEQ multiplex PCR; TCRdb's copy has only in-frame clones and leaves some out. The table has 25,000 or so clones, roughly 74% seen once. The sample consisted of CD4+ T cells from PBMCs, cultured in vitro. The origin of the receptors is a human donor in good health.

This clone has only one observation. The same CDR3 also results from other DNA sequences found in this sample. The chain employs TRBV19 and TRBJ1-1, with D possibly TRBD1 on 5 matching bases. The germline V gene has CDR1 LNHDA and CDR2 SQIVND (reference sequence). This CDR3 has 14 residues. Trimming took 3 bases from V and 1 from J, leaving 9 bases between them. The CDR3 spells CASSIPGGNTEAFF. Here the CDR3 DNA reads TGTGCCAGTAGTATTCCCGGGGGGAACACTGAAGCTTTCTTT.

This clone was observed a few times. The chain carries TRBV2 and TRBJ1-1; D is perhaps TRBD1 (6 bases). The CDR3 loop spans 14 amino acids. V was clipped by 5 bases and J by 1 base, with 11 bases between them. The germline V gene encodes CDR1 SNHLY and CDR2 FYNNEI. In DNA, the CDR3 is TGTGCCAGCAGTAAATGGGACAAGAACACTGAAGCTTTCTTT. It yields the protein CASSKWDKNTEAFF.

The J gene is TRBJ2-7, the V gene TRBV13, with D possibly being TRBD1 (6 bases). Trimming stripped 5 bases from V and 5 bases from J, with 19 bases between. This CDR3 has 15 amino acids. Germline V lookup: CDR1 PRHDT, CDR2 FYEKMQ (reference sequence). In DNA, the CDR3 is TGTGCCAGCAGCACTCAGGGGCGGACCAGCCACGAGCAGTACTTC. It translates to CASSTQGRTSHEQYF.

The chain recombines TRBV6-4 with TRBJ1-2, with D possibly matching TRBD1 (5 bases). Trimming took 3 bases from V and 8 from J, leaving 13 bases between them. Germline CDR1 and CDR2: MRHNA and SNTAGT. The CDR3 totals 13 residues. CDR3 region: CASSESAGRGYTF. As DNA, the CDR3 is TGTGCCAGCAGTGAGTCCGCAGGGCGAGGCTACACCTTC.

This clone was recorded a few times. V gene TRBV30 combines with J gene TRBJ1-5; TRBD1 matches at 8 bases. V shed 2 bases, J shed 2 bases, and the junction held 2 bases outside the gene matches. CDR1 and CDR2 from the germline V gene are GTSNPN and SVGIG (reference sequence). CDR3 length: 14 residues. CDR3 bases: TGTGCCTGGAGTCTGGACAGGGGCAATCAGCCCCAGCATTTT. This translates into CAWSLDRGNQPQHF. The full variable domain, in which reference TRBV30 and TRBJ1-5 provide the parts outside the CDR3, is SQTIHQWPATLVQPVGSPLSLECTVEGTSNPNLYWYRQAAGRGLQLLFYSVGIGQISSEVPQNLSASRPQDRQFILSSKKLLLSDSGFYLCAWSLDRGNQPQHFGDGTRLSIL.

CDR3 in amino acids: CASSPPGHNEQFF. CDR3 DNA: TGTGCCAGCAGTCCGCCTGGCCACAATGAGCAGTTCTTC. The J gene is TRBJ2-1, the V gene TRBV6-5; D is undetermined. Germline CDR1 reads MNHEY; CDR2 reads SVGAGI. The V end lost 5 bases, the J end lost 5 bases, and 10 bases lay between the germline ends. This CDR3 has 13 residues.

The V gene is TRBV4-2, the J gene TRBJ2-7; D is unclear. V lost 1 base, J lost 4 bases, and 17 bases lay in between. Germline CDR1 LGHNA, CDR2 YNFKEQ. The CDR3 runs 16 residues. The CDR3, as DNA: TGTGCCAGCAGCCAAGGAACCTCAGAGGCTAAATACGAGCAGTACTTC. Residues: CASSQGTSEAKYEQYF.

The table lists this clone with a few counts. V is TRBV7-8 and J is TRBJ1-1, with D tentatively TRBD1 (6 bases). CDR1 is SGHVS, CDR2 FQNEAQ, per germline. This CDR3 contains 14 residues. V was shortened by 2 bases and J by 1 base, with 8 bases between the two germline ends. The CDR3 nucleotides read TGTGCCAGCAGCTTACCGGGACAGAACACTGAAGCTTTCTTT. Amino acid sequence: CASSLPGQNTEAFF.

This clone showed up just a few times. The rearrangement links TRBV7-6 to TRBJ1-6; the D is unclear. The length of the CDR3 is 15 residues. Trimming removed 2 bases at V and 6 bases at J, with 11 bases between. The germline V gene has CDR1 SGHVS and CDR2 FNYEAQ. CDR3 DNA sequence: TGTGCCAGCAGCTTAACGGTTATGGGTAATTCACCCCTCCACTTT. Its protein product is CASSLTVMGNSPLHF.

In DNA form, the CDR3 reads TGCGCCAGCCGGCCTAGCGGCGACACCGGGGAGCTGTTTTTT. This encodes CASRPSGDTGELFF. This rearrangement joins TRBV5-1 to TRBJ2-2; 7 bases line up with TRBD2. This CDR3 comprises 14 residues. CDR1 and CDR2 from the germline V gene are SGHRS and YFSETQ. The trim removed 7 bases at V and 3 bases at J, leaving 6 bases unmatched. Full variable domain (rest looked up from reference TRBV5-1 and TRBJ2-2): KAGVTQTPRYLIKTRGQQVTLSCSPISGHRSVSWYQQTPGQGLQFLFEYFSETQRNKGNFPGRFSGRQFSNSRSEMNVSTLELGDSALYLCASRPSGDTGELFFGEGSRLTVL.

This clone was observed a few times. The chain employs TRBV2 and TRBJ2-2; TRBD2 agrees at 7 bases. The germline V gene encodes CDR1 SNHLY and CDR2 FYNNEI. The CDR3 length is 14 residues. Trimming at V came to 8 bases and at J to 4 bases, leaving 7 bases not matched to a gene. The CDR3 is CASSSGERTGELFF. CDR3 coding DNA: TGTGCCAGCTCCAGCGGGGAGCGCACCGGGGAGCTGTTTTTT.

The CDR3 DNA reads as TGTGCCAGCAACCCCGTCCGGGGGGATTATGGCTACACCTTC. Translation gives CASNPVRGDYGYTF. This chain links TRBV19 with TRBJ1-2; maybe TRBD1 (5 bases). Trimming took 9 bases from V and 5 from J, leaving 19 bases between them. Germline V CDR1 and CDR2: LNHDA, SQIVND (reference sequence). The CDR3 consists of 14 residues. Full variable domain (outside the CDR3, taken from reference TRBV19 and TRBJ1-2): DGGITQSPKYLFRKEGQNVTLSCEQNLNHDAMYWYRQDPGQGLRLIYYSQIVNDFQKGDIAEGYSVSREKKESFPLTVTSAQKNPTAFYLCASNPVRGDYGYTFGSGTRLTVV.

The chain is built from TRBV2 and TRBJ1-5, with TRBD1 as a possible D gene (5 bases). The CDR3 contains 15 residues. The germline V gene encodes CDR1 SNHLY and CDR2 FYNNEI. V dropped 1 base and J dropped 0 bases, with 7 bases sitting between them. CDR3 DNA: TGTGCCAGCAGTGAAGGGGGGAATAGCAATCAGCCCCAGCATTTT. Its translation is CASSEGGNSNQPQHF.

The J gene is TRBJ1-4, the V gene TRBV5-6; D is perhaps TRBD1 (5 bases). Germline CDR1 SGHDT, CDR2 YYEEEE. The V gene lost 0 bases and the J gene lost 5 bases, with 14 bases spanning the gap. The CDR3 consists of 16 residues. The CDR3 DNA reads TGTGCCAGCAGCTTGGTTGGAAGGGGACGGAATGAAAAACTGTTTTTT. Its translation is CASSLVGRGRNEKLFF.

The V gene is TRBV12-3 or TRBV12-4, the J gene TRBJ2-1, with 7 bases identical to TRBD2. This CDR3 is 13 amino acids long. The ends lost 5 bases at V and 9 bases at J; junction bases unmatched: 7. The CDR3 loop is CASSTRLASEQFF. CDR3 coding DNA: TGTGCCAGCAGTACCCGACTAGCCAGTGAGCAGTTCTTC.

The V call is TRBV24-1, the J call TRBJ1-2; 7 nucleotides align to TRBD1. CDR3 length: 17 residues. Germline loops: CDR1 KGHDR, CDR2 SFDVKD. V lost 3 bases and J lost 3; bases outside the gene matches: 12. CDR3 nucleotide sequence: TGTGCCACCAGTGATGGAAAAGCCGGGACAGCCCACTATGGCTACACCTTC. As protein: CATSDGKAGTAHYGYTF.

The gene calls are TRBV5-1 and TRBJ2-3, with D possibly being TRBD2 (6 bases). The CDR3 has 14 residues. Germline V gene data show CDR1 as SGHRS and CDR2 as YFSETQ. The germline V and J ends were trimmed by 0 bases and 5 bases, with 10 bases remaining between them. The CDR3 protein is CASSLAAGKDTQYF. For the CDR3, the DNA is TGCGCCAGCAGCTTGGCGGCGGGGAAAGATACGCAGTATTTT.

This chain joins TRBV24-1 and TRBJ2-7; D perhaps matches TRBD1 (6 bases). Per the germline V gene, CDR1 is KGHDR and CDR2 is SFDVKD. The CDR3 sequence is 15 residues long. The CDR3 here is CGPLDPADRYYEQYF. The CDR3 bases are TGTGGTCCTCTTGATCCCGCCGACAGGTACTACGAGCAGTACTTC.

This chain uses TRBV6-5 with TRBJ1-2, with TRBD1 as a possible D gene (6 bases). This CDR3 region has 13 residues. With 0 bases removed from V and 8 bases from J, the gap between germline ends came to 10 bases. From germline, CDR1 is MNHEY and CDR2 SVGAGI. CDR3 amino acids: CASSYSGAGGYTF. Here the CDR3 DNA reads TGTGCCAGCAGTTACTCGGGGGCCGGAGGCTACACCTTC.

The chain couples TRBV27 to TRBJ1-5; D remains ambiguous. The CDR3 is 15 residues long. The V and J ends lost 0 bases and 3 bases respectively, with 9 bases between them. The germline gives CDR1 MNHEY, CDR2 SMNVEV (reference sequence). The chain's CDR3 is CASSLSTPTNQPQHF. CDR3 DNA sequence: TGTGCCAGCAGTTTATCGACGCCGACCAATCAGCCCCAGCATTTT.

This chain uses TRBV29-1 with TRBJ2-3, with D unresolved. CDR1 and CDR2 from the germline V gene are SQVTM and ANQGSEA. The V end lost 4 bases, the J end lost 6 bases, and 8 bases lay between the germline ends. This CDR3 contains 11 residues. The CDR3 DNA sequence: TGCAGCGTTGTGCTAGTTGATACGCAGTATTTT. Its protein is CSVVLVDTQYF.

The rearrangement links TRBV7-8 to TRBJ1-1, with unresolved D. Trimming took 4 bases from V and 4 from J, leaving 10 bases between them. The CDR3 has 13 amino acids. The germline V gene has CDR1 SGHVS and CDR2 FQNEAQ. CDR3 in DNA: TGTGCCAGCAGCTACCGCCCAGTCACTGAAGCTTTCTTT. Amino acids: CASSYRPVTEAFF.

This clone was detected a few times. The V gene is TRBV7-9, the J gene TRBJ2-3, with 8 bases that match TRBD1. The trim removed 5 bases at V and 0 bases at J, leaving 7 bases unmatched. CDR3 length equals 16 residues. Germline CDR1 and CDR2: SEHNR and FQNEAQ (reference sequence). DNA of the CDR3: TGTGCCAGCAGCCCCGGACAGGGTACAAGCACAGATACGCAGTATTTT. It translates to CASSPGQGTSTDTQYF. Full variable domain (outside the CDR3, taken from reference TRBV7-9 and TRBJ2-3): DTGVSQNPRHKITKRGQNVTFRCDPISEHNRLYWYRQTLGQGPEFLTYFQNEAQLEKSRLLSDRFSAERPKGSFSTLEIQRTEQGDSAMYLCASSPGQGTSTDTQYFGPGTRLTVL.

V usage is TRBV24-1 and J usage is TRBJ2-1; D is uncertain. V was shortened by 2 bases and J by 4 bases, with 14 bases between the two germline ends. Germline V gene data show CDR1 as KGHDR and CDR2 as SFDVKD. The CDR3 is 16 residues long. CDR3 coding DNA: TGTGCCACCAGTGATTCAACAGCAACGAGATACAATGAGCAGTTCTTC. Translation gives CATSDSTATRYNEQFF.

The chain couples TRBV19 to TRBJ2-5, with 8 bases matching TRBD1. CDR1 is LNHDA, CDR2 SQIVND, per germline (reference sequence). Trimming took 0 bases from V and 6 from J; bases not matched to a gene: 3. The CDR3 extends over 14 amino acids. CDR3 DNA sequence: TGTGCCAGTAGTATAGATTGGACAGGGAAGACCCAGTACTTC. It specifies CASSIDWTGKTQYF.

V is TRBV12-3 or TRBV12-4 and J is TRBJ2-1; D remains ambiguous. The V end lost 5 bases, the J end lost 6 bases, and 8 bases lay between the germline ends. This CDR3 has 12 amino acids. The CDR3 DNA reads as TGTGCCAGCAGTCACCAGCTCAATGAGCAGTTCTTC. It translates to CASSHQLNEQFF.